This T cell receptor beta chain was observed in a study of T cells in Graves' hyperthyroidism and ophthalmopathy. Diagnosis relied on clinical symptoms, serum thyroxine and TRAb, thyroid ultrasound and orbital computed tomography. Study observations and caveats: Ophthalmopathy and stable hyperthyroidism were separated by a 13 V-J model. Blood also held most thyroid clonotypes expanded beyond 0.001.

This CDR3 comprises 16 residues. J was trimmed by 3 bases and V by 4 bases; bases with no gene match: 11. Germline loops: CDR1 DFQATT, CDR2 SNEGSKA (reference sequence). Researchers amplified the TCR beta CDR3 regions from RNA transcripts. The TCR CDR3 first-round RT-PCR relied on the HTBI primer set. TCRdb re-derived calls from the multiplex PCR reads in MiXCR, one entry per CDR3 protein. This sample has about 600,000 distinct CDR3 sequences, with 12% to 15% found just once. This clonotype was found a few times. Antigen unknown. The TCR sequence derives from a woman under 30 with Graves' ophthalmopathy. The chain recombines TRBV20-1 with TRBJ2-2; 7 nucleotides align to TRBD2. Sample: blood. CDR3 nucleotide sequence: TGCAGTGCTATTATCGGGGAGGGCCCGGACACCGGGGAGCTGTTTTTT. Amino acids: CSAIIGEGPDTGELFF.